The 10 T cell receptor beta chains listed next were all sequenced from one sample in a study of blood T cell repertoires in COVID-19. Profiling relied on immunoSEQ multiplex PCR, and the TCRdb table lists in-frame clones only, not all of them. The table includes 95,000 to 150,000 clones, roughly 88% detected once. The sample comprised peripheral blood. The receptor set was obtained from a human donor in a cohort sampled during active COVID-19.

This chain uses TRBV5-5 with TRBJ2-7; 8 positions agree with TRBD1. The CDR3 sequence is 18 residues long. V was pared by 0 bases and J by 2 bases, with 13 bases of the junction left unmatched. Germline lookup yields CDR1 SGHKS and CDR2 YYEKEE (reference sequence). This CDR3 reads CASSLVMAGGPKAYEQYF. CDR3 nucleotides: TGTGCCAGCAGCTTGGTGATGGCAGGGGGCCCAAAAGCCTACGAGCAGTACTTC.

The rearrangement links TRBV5-6 to TRBJ1-1; no firm D call. In germline, CDR1 is SGHDT, CDR2 YYEEEE. The CDR3 consists of 15 residues. Between the trimmed V and J ends, which lost 1 base and 0 bases, there was a span of 10 bases. The chain's CDR3 is CASSLPARMNTEAFF. CDR3 DNA sequence: TGTGCCAGCAGCTTGCCAGCGAGGATGAACACTGAAGCTTTCTTT. Complete variable domain (other parts from reference TRBV5-6 and TRBJ1-1): DAGVTQSPTHLIKTRGQQVTLRCSPKSGHDTVSWYQQALGQGPQFIFQYYEEEERQRGNFPDRFSGHQFPNYSSELNVNALLLGDSALYLCASSLPARMNTEAFFGQGTRLTVV.

This sequence joins TRBV5-1 and TRBJ2-7; 10 nucleotides match TRBD2. The CDR3 totals 14 residues. Germline loops: CDR1 SGHRS, CDR2 YFSETQ. V lost 3 bases and J lost 5; bases outside the gene matches: 5. The chain's CDR3 is CASSSTSGPNEQYF. The CDR3 region has the DNA TGCGCCAGCAGCTCGACTAGCGGGCCCAACGAGCAGTACTTC.

V is TRBV5-1 and J is TRBJ2-3; weak D call: TRBD2 (5 bases). CDR1 SGHRS and CDR2 YFSETQ come from the germline V gene. V lost 5 bases, J lost 4 bases, and 23 bases lay in between. The CDR3 length is 17 residues. DNA of the CDR3: TGCGCCAGCAGAACCGCTTTCGGGGTAGTTAATCCAGATACGCAGTATTTT. This codes for CASRTAFGVVNPDTQYF.

This clone was detected once. The genes are TRBV4-1 and TRBJ2-3; TRBD2 matches at 8 bases. After removal of 3 bases from V and 5 bases from J, the junction contained 4 bases not matched to a gene. Germline V lookup: CDR1 MGHRA, CDR2 YSYEKL. The CDR3 covers 14 residues. CDR3 DNA sequence: TGCGCCAGCAGCCACGGCGGGAGGCAAGATACGCAGTATTTT. It specifies CASSHGGRQDTQYF.

The V gene is TRBV18, the J gene TRBJ2-1; tentative D call: TRBD2 (6 bases). With 2 bases removed from V and 4 bases from J, the gap between germline ends came to 12 bases. Germline-derived CDR1 and CDR2 are KGHSH and LQKENI. The CDR3 is made up of 15 amino acids. The CDR3 here is CASSPRLADYNEQFF. The CDR3 DNA sequence: TGTGCCAGCTCACCAAGGTTAGCGGATTACAATGAGCAGTTCTTC. Based on the CDR3 plus reference TRBV18 and TRBJ2-1, the full variable domain is NAGVMQNPRHLVRRRGQEARLRCSPMKGHSHVYWYRQLPEEGLKFMVYLQKENIIDESGMPKERFSAEFPKEGPSILRIQQVVRGDSAAYFCASSPRLADYNEQFFGPGTRLTVL.

The V and J genes are TRBV3-1 (or the pseudogene TRBV3-2) and TRBJ1-5; D unclear. The ends were cut back, 0 bases at V and 6 bases at J, with 12 bases in the middle. CDR1 LGHDT and CDR2 YNNKEL come from the germline V gene (reference sequence). The CDR3 runs to 15 residues. This CDR3 is CASSQDTSTGQPQHF. In nucleotides, the CDR3 is TGTGCCAGCAGCCAAGACACTTCAACGGGTCAGCCCCAGCATTTT.

There are a few counts of this clone. V is TRBV2 and J is TRBJ2-7, with D maybe TRBD1 (6 bases). CDR1 is SNHLY and CDR2 is FYNNEI in the germline V gene. The CDR3 is made up of 14 amino acids. V lost 5 bases, J lost 5 bases, and 16 bases lay in between. The CDR3 sequence: CASSLNRDPNEQYF. CDR3 nucleotides: TGTGCCAGCAGTCTAAACAGGGACCCCAACGAGCAGTACTTC.

The chain is built from TRBV18 and TRBJ2-1; D remains ambiguous. The germline V and J ends were trimmed by 3 bases and 9 bases, with 33 bases remaining between them. This CDR3 is built from 20 residues. The germline V gene encodes CDR1 KGHSH and CDR2 LQKENI. CDR3 amino acids: CASSPSARATKLDGLGEQFF. The CDR3 bases are TGTGCCAGCTCACCTAGTGCAAGAGCCACCAAGCTAGATGGATTAGGTGAGCAGTTCTTC.

This clone was observed once. J is TRBJ2-7 and V is TRBV28; 7 bases map to TRBD1. This CDR3 is 16 amino acids long. V was pared by 4 bases and J by 0 bases, with 9 bases of the junction left unmatched. Germline assignment: CDR1 MDHEN and CDR2 SYDVKM. The CDR3 bases are TGTGCCAGCAGTTCAACAGGGGCAAGGAACTCCTACGAGCAGTACTTC. Amino acids: CASSSTGARNSYEQYF.